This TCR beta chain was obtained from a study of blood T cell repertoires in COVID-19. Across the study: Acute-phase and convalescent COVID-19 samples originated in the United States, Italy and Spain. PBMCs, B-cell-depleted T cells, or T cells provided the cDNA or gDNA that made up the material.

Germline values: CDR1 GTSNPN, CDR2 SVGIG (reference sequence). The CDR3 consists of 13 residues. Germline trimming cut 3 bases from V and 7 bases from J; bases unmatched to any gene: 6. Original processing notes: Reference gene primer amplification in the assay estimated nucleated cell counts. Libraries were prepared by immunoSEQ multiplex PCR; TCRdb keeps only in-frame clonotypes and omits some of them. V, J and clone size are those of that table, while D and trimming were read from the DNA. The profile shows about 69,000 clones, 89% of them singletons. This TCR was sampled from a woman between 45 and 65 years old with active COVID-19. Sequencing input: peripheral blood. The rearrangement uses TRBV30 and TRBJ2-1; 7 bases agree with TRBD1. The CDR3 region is CAWRDRRRNEQFF. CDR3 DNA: TGTGCCTGGAGGGACAGGAGACGGAATGAGCAGTTCTTC.